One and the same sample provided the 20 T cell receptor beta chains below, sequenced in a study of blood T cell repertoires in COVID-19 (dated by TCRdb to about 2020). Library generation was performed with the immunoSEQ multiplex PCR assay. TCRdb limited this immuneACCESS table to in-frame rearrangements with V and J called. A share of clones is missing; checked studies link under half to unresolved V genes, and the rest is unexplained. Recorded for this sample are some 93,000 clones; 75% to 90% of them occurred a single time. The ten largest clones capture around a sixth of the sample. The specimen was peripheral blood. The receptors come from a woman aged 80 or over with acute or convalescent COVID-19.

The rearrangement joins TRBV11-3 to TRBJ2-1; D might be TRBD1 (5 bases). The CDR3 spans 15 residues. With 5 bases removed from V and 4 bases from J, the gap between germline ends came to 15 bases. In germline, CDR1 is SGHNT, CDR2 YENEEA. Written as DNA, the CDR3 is TGTGCCAGCAGCCAGACAGTAGTAATATACAATGAGCAGTTCTTC. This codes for CASSQTVVIYNEQFF.

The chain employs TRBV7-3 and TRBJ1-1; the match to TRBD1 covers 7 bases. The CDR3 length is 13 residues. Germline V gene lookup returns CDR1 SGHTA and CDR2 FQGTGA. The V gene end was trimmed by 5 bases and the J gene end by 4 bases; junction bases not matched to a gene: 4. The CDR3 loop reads CASSPTGATEAFF. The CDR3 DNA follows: TGTGCCAGCAGCCCCACAGGGGCCACTGAAGCTTTCTTT.

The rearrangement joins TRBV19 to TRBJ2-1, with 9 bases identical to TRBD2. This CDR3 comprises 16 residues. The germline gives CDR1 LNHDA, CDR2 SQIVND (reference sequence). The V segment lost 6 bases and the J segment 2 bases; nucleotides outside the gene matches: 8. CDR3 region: CASSTTSGSPYNEQFF. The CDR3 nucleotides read TGTGCCAGTAGCACGACTAGCGGATCACCCTACAATGAGCAGTTCTTC. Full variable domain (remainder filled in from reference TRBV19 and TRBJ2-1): DGGITQSPKYLFRKEGQNVTLSCEQNLNHDAMYWYRQDPGQGLRLIYYSQIVNDFQKGDIAEGYSVSREKKESFPLTVTSAQKNPTAFYLCASSTTSGSPYNEQFFGPGTRLTVL.

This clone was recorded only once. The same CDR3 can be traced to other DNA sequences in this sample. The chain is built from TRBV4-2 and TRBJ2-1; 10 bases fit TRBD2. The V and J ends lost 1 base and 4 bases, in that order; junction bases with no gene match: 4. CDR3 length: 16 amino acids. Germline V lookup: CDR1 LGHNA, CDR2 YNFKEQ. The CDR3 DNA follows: TGTGCCAGCAGCCAAGGGCTAGCGGGGGAGTACAATGAGCAGTTCTTC. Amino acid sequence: CASSQGLAGEYNEQFF.

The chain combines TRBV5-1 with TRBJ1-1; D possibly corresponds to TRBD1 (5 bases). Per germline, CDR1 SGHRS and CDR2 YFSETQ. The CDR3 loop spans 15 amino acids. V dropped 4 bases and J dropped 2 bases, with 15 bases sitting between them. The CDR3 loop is CASSASGMDNTEAFF. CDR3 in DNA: TGCGCCAGCAGCGCCTCAGGGATGGATAACACTGAAGCTTTCTTT.

DNA for the CDR3: TGTGCCAGCAGTTACACGACTAGCGGGGGCACAGATACGCAGTATTTT. Its translation: CASSYTTSGGTDTQYF. This sequence joins TRBV6-6 and TRBJ2-3; the match to TRBD2 covers 11 bases. V was pared by 2 bases and J by 1 base, with 2 bases of the junction left unmatched. The CDR3 is made up of 16 amino acids. Per germline, CDR1 MNHNY and CDR2 SVGAGI (reference sequence).

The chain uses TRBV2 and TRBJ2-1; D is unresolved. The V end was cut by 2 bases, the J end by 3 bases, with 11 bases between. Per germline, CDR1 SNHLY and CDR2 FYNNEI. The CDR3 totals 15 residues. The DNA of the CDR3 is TGTGCCAGCAGTGAAAGAGCGTATGACTACAATGAGCAGTTCTTC. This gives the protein CASSERAYDYNEQFF.

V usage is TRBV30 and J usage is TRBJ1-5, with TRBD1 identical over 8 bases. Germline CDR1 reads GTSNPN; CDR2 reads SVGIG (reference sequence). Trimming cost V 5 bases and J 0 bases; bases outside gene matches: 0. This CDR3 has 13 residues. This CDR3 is CAWDRGSNQPQHF. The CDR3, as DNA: TGTGCCTGGGACAGGGGTAGCAATCAGCCCCAGCATTTT. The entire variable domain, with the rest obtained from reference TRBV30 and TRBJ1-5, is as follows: SQTIHQWPATLVQPVGSPLSLECTVEGTSNPNLYWYRQAAGRGLQLLFYSVGIGQISSEVPQNLSASRPQDRQFILSSKKLLLSDSGFYLCAWDRGSNQPQHFGDGTRLSIL.

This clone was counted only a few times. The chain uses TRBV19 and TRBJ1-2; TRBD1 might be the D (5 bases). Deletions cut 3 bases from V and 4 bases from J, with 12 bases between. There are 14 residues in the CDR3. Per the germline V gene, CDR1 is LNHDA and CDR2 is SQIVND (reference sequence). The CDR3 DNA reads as TGTGCCAGTAGTATGCGGGGTGGGGCCTATGGCTACACCTTC. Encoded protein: CASSMRGGAYGYTF. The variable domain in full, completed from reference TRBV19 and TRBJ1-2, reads DGGITQSPKYLFRKEGQNVTLSCEQNLNHDAMYWYRQDPGQGLRLIYYSQIVNDFQKGDIAEGYSVSREKKESFPLTVTSAQKNPTAFYLCASSMRGGAYGYTFGSGTRLTVV.

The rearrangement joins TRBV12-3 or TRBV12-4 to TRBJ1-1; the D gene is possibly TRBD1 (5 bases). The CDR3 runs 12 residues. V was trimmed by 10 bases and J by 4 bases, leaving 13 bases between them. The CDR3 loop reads CATGGRTTEAFF. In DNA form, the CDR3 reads TGTGCCACCGGGGGGAGGACCACTGAAGCTTTCTTT.

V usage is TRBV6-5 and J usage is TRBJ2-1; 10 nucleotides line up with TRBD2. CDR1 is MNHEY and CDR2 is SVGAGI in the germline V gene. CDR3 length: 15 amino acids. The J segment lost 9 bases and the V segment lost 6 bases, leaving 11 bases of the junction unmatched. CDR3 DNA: TGTGCCAGCAGAACAGCGGGGGGGCCGGTTGCTGAGCAGTTCTTC. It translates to CASRTAGGPVAEQFF.

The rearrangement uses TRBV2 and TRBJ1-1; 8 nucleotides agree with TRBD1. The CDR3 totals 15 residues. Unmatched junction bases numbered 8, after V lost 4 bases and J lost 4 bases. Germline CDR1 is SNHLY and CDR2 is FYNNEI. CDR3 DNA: TGTGCCAGCAGTGTCCAGGGGGCTGGGAGCACTGAAGCTTTCTTT. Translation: CASSVQGAGSTEAFF. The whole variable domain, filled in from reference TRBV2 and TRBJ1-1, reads EPEVTQTPSHQVTQMGQEVILRCVPISNHLYFYWYRQILGQKVEFLVSFYNNEISEKSEIFDDQFSVERPDGSNFTLKIRSTKLEDSAMYFCASSVQGAGSTEAFFGQGTRLTVV.

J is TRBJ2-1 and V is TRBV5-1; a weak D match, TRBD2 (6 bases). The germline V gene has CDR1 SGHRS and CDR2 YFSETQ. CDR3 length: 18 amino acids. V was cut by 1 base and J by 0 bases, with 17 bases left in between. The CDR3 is CASSLTGVSGSSYNEQFF. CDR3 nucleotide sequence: TGCGCCAGCAGCTTGACGGGGGTGTCAGGGAGCTCCTACAATGAGCAGTTCTTC.

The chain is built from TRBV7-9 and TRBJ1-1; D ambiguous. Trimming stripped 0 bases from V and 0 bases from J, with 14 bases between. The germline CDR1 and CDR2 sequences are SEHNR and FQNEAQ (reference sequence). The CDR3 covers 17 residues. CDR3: CASSLASMLLMNTEAFF. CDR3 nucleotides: TGTGCCAGCAGCTTAGCGTCGATGTTACTTATGAACACTGAAGCTTTCTTT.

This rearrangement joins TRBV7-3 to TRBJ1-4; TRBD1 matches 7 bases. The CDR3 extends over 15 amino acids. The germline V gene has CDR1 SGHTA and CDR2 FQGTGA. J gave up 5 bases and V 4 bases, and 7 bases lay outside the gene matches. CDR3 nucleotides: TGTGCCAGCAGCTCCCGACAGGGTATAAATGAAAAACTGTTTTTT. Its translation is CASSSRQGINEKLFF.

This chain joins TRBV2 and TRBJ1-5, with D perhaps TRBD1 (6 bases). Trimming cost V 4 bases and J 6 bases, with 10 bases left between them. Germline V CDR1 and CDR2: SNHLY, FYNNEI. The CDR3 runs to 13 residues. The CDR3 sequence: CASSVEGGQPQHF. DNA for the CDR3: TGTGCCAGCAGTGTGGAAGGGGGTCAGCCCCAGCATTTT.

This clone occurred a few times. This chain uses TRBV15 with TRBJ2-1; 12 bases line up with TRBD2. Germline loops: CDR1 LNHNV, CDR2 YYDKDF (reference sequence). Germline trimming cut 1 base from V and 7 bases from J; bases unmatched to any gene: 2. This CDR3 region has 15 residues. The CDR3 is CATSRASGGANEQFF. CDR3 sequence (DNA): TGTGCCACCAGCAGAGCTAGCGGGGGGGCTAATGAGCAGTTCTTC.

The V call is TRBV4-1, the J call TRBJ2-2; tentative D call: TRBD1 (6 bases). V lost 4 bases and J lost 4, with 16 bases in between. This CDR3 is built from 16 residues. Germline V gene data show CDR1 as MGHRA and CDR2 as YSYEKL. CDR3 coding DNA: TGCGCCAGCAGCCCGACTCCGGGACACCTCACCGGGGAGCTGTTTTTT. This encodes CASSPTPGHLTGELFF.

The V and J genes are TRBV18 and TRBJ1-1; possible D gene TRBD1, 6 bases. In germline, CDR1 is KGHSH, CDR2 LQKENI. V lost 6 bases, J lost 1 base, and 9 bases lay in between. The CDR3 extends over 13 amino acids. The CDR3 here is CASSGTSNTEAFF. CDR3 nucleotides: TGTGCCAGCTCCGGGACATCGAACACTGAAGCTTTCTTT.

DNA for the CDR3: TGTGCCAGCAGTTTAGGGAGAAAGACTGAAGCTTTCTTT. It codes for CASSLGRKTEAFF. The chain employs TRBV12-3 or TRBV12-4 and TRBJ1-1, with D hard to call. The CDR3 spans 13 residues. The V end was cut by 1 base, the J end by 5 bases, with 8 bases between.